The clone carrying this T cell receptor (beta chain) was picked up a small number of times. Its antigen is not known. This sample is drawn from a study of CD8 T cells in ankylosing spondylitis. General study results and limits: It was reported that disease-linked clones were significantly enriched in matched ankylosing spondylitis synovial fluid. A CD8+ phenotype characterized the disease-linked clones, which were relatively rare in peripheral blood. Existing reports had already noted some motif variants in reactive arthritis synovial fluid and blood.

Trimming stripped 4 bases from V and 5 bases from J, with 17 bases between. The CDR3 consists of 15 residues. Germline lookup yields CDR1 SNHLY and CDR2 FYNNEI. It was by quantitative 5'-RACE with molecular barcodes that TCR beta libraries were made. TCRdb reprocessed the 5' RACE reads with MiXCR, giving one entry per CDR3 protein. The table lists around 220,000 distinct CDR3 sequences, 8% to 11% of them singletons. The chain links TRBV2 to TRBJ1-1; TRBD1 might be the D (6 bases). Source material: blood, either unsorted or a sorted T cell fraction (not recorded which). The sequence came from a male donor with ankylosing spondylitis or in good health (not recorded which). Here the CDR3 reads CASSGGGGRNTEAFF. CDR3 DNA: TGTGCCAGCAGTGGGGGGGGCGGCCGGAATACTGAAGCTTTCTTT.